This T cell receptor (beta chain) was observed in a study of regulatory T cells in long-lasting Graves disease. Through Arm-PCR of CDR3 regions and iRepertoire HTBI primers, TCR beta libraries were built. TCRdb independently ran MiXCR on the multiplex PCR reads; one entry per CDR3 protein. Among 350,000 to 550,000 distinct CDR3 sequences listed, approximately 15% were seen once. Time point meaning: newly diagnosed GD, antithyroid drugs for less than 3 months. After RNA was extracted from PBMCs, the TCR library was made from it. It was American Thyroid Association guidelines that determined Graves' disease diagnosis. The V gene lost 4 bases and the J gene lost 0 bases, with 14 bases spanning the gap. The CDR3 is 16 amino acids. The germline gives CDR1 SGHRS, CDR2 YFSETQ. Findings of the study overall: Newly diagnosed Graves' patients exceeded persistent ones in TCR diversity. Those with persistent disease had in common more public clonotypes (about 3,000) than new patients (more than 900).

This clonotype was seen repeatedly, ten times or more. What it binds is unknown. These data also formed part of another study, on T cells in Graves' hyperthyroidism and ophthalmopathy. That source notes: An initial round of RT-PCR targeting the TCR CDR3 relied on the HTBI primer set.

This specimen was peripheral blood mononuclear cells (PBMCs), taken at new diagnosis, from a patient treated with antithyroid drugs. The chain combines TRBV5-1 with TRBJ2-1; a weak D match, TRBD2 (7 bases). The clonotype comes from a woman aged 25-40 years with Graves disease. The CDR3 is CASSPQAGASYNEQFF. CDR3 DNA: TGCGCCAGCAGCCCTCAGGCGGGGGCCTCCTACAATGAGCAGTTCTTC.